The rows below give T cell receptor beta chains drawn from one sample of a study of blood T cell repertoires in COVID-19. TCRdb's copy holds only in-frame clones and misses some; the assay was immunoSEQ multiplex PCR. The repertoire consists of 200,000 to 250,000 clones, with around 85% occurring once and the leading ten covering about 3.1%. The sample comprised PBMCs or T cells enriched from blood (not recorded which). Source of these receptors: a woman aged 50 to 60 in a cohort exposed to, infected with or recovered from COVID-19 (not recorded which). Each CDR3 is given without its conserved first and last residue. A D gene is named only where the DNA matches it firmly.

TRBV21-1,.,ASSKGADSAGELQETQY
TRBV27,TRBD1,ASSSTGGYGYT
TRBV9,.,ASSQGRNYGYT
TRBV9,TRBD2,ASSVALAGITEQY
TRBV3-1/TRBV3-2,TRBD2,ASSAGGVYEQY
TRBV7-3,TRBD2,ASSPRGTLTDTQY
TRBV7-2,.,ASSPRPGAEQF
TRBV10-3,.,AISDPNREGNTEAF
TRBV27,.,ASSFPLSPLH
TRBV3-1/TRBV3-2,TRBD2,ASSLWAGGPDSEQF
TRBV23-1,.,ASSPTLAPGLH
TRBV7-9,.,ASSLVWGDSNQPQH
TRBV15,.,ATSGGRGYEQY
TRBV7-2,.,ASSTEQGPYEQY
TRBV5-1,TRBD1,ASSATGTGAWSYT
TRBV7-2,.,ASSKGNTDTQY
TRBV6-5,TRBD1,ASRPGQANTGELF
TRBV7-8,TRBD1,ASSSDRGYGYT
TRBV18,TRBD2,ASSPTSGALETQY
TRBV5-1,.,ASSKVDSGNTIY
TRBV11-3,.,ASSREPLTEAF
TRBV7-2,TRBD2,ASSLAPTQGLAGEQETQY
TRBV5-5,.,ASSWGGGGGNQPQH
TRBV6-5,.,ASRGGYNEQF
TRBV6-2/TRBV6-3,.,ASSYSSEKLF
TRBV18,TRBD1,ASSPGQGVWQPQH
TRBV7-2,TRBD1,ASSWDRSTDTQY
TRBV28,.,ASSGSGGGANYGYT
TRBV28,.,ASSDRRGLETQY
TRBV5-4,.,ASSFEGSNSYT
TRBV28,TRBD1,ASSLLGQGGDTEAF
TRBV9,.,ASSVGPGRNTIY
TRBV6-5,.,ASSDPRASDEKLF
TRBV11-1,.,ASSLQFNTEAF
TRBV3-1/TRBV3-2,.,ASSPCRAGCRNSTDTQY
TRBV27,TRBD2,ASLSGSTYTQY
TRBV5-1,.,ASSPLTGPYEQY
TRBV10-3,.,AISESMARNSGNTIY
TRBV7-3,TRBD2,ASRSRLAGSNEQF
TRBV10-3,.,AIRGDRLNQPQH
TRBV14,TRBD1,ASSEWTGVEETQY
TRBV12-5,.,ASGLTRGTEAF
TRBV18,.,ASSLTTGYTEAF
TRBV2,TRBD1,ASSARPGGDVYGYT
TRBV11-2,TRBD2,ASSLAGGSIEQF
TRBV7-2,.,ASTPNPRGTEAF
TRBV7-2,.,ASSTVGGGYEQY
TRBV18,TRBD1,ASSPGQVMNSYGYT
TRBV7-7,TRBD1,ASSPGQGPLTGELF